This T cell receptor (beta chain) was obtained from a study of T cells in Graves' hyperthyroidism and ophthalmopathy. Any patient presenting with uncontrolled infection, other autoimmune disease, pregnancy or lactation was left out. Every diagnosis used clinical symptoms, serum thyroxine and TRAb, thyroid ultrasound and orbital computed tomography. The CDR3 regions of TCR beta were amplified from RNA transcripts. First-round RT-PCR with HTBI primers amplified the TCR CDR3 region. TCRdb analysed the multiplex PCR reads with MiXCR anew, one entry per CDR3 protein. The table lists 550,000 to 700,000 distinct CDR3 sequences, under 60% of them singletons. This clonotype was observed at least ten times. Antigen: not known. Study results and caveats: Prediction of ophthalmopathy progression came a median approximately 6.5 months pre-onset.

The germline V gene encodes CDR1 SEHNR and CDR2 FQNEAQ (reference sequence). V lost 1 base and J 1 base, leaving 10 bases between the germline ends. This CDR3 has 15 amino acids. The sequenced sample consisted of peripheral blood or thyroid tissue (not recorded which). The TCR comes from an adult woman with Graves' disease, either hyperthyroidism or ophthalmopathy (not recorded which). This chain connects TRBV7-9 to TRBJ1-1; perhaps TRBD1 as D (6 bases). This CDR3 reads CASSLEGGANTEAFF. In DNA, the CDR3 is TGTGCCAGCAGCTTAGAGGGGGGCGCGAACACTGAAGCTTTCTTT.